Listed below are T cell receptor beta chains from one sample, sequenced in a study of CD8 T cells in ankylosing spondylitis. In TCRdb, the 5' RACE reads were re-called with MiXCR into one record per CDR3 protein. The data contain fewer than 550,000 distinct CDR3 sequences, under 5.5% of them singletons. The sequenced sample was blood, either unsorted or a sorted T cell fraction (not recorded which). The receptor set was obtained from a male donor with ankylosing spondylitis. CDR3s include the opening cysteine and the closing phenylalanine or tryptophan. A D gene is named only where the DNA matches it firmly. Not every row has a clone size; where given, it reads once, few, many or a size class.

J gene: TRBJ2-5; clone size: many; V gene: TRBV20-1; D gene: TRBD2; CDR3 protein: CSAASGGAETQYF; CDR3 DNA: TGCAGTGCTGCCAGCGGGGGGGCGGAGACCCAGTACTTC
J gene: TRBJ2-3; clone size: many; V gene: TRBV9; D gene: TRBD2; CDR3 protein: CASSEGGRDTQYF; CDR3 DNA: TGTGCCAGCAGCGAGGGAGGGAGGGATACGCAGTATTTT
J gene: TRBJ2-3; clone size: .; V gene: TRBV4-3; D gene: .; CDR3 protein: CASSGKGGTDTQYF; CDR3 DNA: TGCGCCAGCAGCGGTAAAGGAGGCACAGATACGCAGTATTTT
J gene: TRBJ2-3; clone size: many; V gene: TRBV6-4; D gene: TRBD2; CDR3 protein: CASSGLAGGADTQYF; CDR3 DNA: TGTGCCAGCAGTGGACTAGCGGGAGGGGCCGATACGCAGTATTTT
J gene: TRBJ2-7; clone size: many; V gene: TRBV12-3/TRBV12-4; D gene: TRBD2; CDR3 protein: CASSRGGPVEQYF; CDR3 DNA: TGTGCCAGCAGTCGGGGGGGGCCGGTCGAGCAGTACTTC
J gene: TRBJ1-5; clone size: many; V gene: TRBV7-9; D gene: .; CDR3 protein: CASSLSMSAEPQHF; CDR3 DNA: TGTGCCAGCAGCTTATCAATGAGTGCCGAGCCCCAGCATTTT
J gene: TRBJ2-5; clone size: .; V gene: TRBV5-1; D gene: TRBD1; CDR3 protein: CASSLMDRVRETQYF; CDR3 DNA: TGCGCCAGCAGCCTAATGGACAGGGTACGGGAGACCCAGTACTTC
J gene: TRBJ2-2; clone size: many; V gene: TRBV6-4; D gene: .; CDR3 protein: CASSGVLAGELFF; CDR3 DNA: TGTGCCAGCAGTGGAGTGCTGGCCGGGGAGCTGTTTTTT
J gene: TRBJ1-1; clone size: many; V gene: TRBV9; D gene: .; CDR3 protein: CASSVAAEMNTEAFF; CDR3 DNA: TGTGCCAGCAGCGTAGCGGCGGAGATGAACACTGAAGCTTTCTTT
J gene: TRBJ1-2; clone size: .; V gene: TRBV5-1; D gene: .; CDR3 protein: CASSFLRGQSGYTF; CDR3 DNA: TGCGCCAGCAGCTTCCTGAGAGGGCAGAGTGGCTACACCTTC
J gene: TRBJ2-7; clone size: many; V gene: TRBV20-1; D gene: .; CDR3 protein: CSARLAGSPYEQYF; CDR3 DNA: TGCAGTGCTAGATTGGCAGGGAGCCCCTACGAGCAGTACTTC
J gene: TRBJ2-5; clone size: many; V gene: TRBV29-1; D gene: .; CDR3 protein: CSVPGGQETQYF; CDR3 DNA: TGCAGCGTCCCCGGGGGCCAAGAGACCCAGTACTTC
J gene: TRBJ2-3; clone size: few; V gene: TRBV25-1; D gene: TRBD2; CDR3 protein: CASSDSGGIAADTQYF; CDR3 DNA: TGTGCCAGCAGCGACAGCGGGGGGATCGCGGCAGATACGCAGTATTTT
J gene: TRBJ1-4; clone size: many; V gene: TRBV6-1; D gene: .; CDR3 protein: CASSPELSNEKLFF; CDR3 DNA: TGTGCCAGCAGTCCCGAACTATCTAATGAAAAACTGTTTTTT
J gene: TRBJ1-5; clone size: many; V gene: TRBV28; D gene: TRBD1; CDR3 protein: CASSVSRDRGNQPQHF; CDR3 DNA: TGTGCCAGCAGTGTATCCCGGGACAGGGGGAATCAGCCCCAGCATTTT
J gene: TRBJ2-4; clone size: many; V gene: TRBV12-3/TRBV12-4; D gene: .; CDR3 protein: CASSARQAAIQYF; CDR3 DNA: TGTGCCAGCAGTGCGAGACAGGCCGCTATTCAGTACTTC
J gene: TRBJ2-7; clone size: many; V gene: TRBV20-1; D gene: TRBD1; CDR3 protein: CSARKPGQGFYEQYF; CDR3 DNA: TGCAGTGCCAGAAAGCCGGGACAGGGGTTCTACGAGCAGTACTTC
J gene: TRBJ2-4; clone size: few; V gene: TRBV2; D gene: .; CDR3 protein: CASSERAEGNIQYF; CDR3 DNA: TGTGCCAGCAGTGAAAGGGCAGAAGGGAACATTCAGTACTTC
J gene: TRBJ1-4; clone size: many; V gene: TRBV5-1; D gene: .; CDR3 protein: CASSPGTRGGEKLFF; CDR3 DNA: TGCGCCAGCAGCCCCGGGACCAGGGGAGGTGAAAAACTGTTTTTT
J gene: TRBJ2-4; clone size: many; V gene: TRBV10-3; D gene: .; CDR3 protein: CAIDRDGKNIQYF; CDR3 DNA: TGTGCCATCGACCGGGACGGCAAAAACATTCAGTACTTC
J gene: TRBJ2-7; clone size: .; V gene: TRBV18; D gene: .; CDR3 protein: CASSPYYSRPAEGYF; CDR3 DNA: TGTGCCAGCTCACCCTACTATTCCCGCCCGGCCGAGGGGTACTTC
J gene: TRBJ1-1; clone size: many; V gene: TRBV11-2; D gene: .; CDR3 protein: CASSWQWTEAFF; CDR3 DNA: TGTGCCAGCAGCTGGCAATGGACTGAAGCTTTCTTT
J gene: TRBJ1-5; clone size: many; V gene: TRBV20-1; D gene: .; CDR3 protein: CSAGGGRNQPQHF; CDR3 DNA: TGCAGTGCTGGGGGCGGACGCAATCAGCCCCAGCATTTT
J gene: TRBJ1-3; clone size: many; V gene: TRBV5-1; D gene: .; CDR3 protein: CASSLPDSGNTIYF; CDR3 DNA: TGCGCCAGCAGCTTGCCGGACTCTGGAAACACCATATATTTT
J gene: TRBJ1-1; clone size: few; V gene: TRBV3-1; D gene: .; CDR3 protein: CASSQFTGTTEAFF; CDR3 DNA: TGTGCCAGCAGCCAATTTACAGGGACGACTGAAGCTTTCTTT
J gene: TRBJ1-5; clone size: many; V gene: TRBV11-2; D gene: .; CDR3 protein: CASSLDNYQPQHF; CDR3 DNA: TGTGCCAGCAGCTTAGACAACTATCAGCCCCAGCATTTT
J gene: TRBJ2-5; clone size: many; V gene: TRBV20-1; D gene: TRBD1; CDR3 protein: CSADDRDQETQYF; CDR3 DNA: TGCAGTGCTGATGACAGGGACCAAGAGACCCAGTACTTC
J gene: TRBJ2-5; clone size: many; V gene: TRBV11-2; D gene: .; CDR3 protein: CASSGRGERYF; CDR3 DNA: TGTGCCAGCAGCGGCCGTGGGGAACGGTACTTC
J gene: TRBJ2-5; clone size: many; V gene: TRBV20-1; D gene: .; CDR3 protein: CSARFAAAQETQYF; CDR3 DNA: TGCAGTGCTAGATTCGCAGCCGCTCAAGAGACCCAGTACTTC
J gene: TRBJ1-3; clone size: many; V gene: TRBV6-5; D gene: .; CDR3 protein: CASSYSGPFSGNTIYF; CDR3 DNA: TGTGCCAGCAGTTACTCGGGCCCTTTCTCTGGAAACACCATATATTTT